The source of this T cell receptor beta chain is a study of cytomegalovirus exposure and HLA in healthy donors. Amplification used 60 Vbeta primers and 13 Jbeta primers. Data came from immunoSEQ multiplex PCR; TCRdb stores just in-frame clones and leaves some out. The repertoire holds about 160,000 clones, around 68% seen once, with around 3% in the top ten. V was cut by 6 bases and J by 6 bases, with 12 bases left in between. Germline CDR1 is SNHLY and CDR2 is FYNNEI. This CDR3 spans 13 amino acids. This clone was observed a few times. The clonotype comes from a woman aged 40 to 55 in good health and CMV-seropositive. The material sequenced was PBMCs. This rearrangement joins TRBV2 to TRBJ2-1; D is possibly TRBD2 (5 bases). Here the CDR3 DNA reads TGTGCCAGCAGGGAGGTGGACGGCAATGAGCAGTTCTTC. It specifies CASREVDGNEQFF. Using reference TRBV2 and TRBJ2-1 for the parts outside the CDR3, the full variable domain is EPEVTQTPSHQVTQMGQEVILRCVPISNHLYFYWYRQILGQKVEFLVSFYNNEISEKSEIFDDQFSVERPDGSNFTLKIRSTKLEDSAMYFCASREVDGNEQFFGPGTRLTVL.